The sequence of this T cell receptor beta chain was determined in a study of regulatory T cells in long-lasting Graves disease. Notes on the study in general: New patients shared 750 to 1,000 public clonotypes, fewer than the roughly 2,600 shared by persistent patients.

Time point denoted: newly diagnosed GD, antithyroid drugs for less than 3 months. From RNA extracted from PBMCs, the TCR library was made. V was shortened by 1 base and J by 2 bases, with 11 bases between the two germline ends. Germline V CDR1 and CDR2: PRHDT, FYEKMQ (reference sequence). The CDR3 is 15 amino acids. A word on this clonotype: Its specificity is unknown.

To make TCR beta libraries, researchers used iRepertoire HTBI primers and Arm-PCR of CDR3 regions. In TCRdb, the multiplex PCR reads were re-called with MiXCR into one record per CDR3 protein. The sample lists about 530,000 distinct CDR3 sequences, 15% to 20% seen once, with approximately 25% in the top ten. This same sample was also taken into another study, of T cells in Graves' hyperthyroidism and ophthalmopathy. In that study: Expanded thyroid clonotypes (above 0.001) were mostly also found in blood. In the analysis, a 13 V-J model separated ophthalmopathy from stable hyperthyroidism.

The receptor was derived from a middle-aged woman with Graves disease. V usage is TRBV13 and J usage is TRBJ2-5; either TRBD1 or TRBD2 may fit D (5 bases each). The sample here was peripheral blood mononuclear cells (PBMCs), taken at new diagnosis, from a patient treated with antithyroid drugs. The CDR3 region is CASSLARDGQETQYF. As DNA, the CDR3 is TGTGCCAGCAGCTTAGCCCGGGACGGACAAGAGACCCAGTACTTC.